This T cell receptor (beta chain) was profiled in a study of tumor-infiltrating lymphocytes in localized non-small cell lung cancer. This table comes from immunoSEQ multiplex PCR, and its TCRdb copy is limited to in-frame clones, with some not included. The sample holds about 24,000 clones, roughly three fifths seen once. The germline gives CDR1 KGHSH, CDR2 LQKENI. This CDR3 is 15 amino acids long. The J segment lost 7 bases and the V segment lost 1 base, leaving 6 bases of the junction unmatched. The J gene is TRBJ1-4, the V gene TRBV18, with 7 bases aligning to TRBD1. The origin of this receptor is a human donor with non-small cell lung cancer. Sequencing was performed on lung tumor tissue. CDR3 nucleotides: TGTGCCAGCTCACCACAGACAGGGAAAGCTGAAAAACTGTTTTTT. Its protein product is CASSPQTGKAEKLFF.